The next 4 T cell receptor beta chains were all read from a single sample in a study of regulatory T cells in long-lasting Graves disease. Regarding time point: persistent/refractory GD, antithyroid drugs over 5 years with positive TRAb. The TCR library was made from RNA extracted from PBMCs. To make TCR beta libraries, researchers used iRepertoire HTBI primers and Arm-PCR of CDR3 regions. TCRdb redid the calling of the multiplex PCR reads with MiXCR, one entry per CDR3 protein. Found here are about 470,000 distinct CDR3 sequences, around 21% of them singletons; the top ten hold 7.8%. This specimen was peripheral blood mononuclear cells (PBMCs), taken when the disease was refractory, from a patient treated with antithyroid drugs. The receptors derive from a female donor with Graves disease.

Ten or more counts support this clonotype. The chain combines TRBV12-3 or TRBV12-4 with TRBJ1-2, with D unclear. V lost 4 bases and J 7 bases, leaving 13 bases between the germline ends. The CDR3 sequence is 13 residues long. CDR3 protein: CASSYGGVGGYTF. The CDR3 coding sequence is TGTGCCAGCAGTTACGGCGGAGTGGGTGGCTACACCTTC.

This chain uses TRBV7-9 with TRBJ1-4; 11 bases line up with TRBD1. Germline V lookup: CDR1 SEHNR, CDR2 FQNEAQ (reference sequence). The CDR3 sequence is 17 residues long. V was clipped by 1 base and J by 4 bases; unmatched bases: 5. The CDR3 DNA reads as TGTGCCAGCAGCTTAGAGAGGACAGGGGGCCTTAATGAAAAACTGTTTTTT. This sequence encodes CASSLERTGGLNEKLFF.

This clonotype was observed a few times. The CDR3 sequence is CASSQAREGGQTQYF. The CDR3 DNA reads as TGCGCCAGCAGCCAGGCGCGGGAGGGCGGACAGACCCAGTACTTC. The chain recombines TRBV4-1 with TRBJ2-5, with TRBD2 identical over 9 bases. The CDR3 is 15 amino acids. V shed 3 bases, J shed 6 bases, and the junction held 8 bases outside the gene matches. Germline V gene sequence: CDR1 MGHRA, CDR2 YSYEKL.

This clonotype was counted ten times or more. The rearrangement uses TRBV12-3 or TRBV12-4 and TRBJ2-2; TRBD1 agrees at 8 bases. The CDR3 has 16 residues. The junction had 6 bases not matched to a gene; V was cut back by 3 bases and J by 3 bases. CDR3 sequence: CASSFARGPYTGELFF. The CDR3 nucleotides read TGTGCCAGCAGTTTCGCCAGGGGGCCTTACACCGGGGAGCTGTTTTTT.